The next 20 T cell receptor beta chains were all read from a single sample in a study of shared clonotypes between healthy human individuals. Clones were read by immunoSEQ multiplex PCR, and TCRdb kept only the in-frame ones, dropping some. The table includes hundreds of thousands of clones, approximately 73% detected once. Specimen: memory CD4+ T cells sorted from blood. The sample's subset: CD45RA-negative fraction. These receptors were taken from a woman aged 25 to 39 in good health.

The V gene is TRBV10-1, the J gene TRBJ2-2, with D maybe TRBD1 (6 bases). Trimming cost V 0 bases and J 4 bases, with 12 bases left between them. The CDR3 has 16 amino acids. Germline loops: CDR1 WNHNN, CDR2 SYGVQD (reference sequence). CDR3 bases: TGCGCCAGCAGTGAGTCACCGTTCAGGGGCACCGGGGAGCTGTTTTTT. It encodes CASSESPFRGTGELFF.

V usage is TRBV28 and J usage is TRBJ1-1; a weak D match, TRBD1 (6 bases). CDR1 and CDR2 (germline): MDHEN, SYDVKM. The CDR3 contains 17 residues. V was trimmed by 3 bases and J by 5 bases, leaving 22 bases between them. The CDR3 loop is CASSLPQRGKGSTEAFF. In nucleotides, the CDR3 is TGTGCCAGCAGTTTGCCCCAGAGGGGGAAGGGGAGTACTGAAGCTTTCTTT.

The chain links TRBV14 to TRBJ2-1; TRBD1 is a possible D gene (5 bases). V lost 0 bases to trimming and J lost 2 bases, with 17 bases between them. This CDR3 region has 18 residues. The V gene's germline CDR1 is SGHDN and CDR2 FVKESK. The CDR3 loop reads CASSQEYQGLGTYNEQFF. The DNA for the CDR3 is TGTGCCAGCAGCCAAGAGTATCAGGGTCTAGGAACCTACAATGAGCAGTTCTTC.

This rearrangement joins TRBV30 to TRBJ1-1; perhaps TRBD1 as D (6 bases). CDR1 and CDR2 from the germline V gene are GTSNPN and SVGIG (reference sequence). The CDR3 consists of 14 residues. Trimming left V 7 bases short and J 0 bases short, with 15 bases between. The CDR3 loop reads CAFTKGHLNTEAFF. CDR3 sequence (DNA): TGTGCCTTTACCAAGGGACACCTGAACACTGAAGCTTTCTTT.

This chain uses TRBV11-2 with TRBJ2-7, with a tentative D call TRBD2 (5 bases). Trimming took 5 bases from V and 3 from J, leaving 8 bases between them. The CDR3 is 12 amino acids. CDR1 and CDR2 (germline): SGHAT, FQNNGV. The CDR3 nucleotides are TGTGCCAGCAGCCCCCGGGGCTACGAGCAGTACTTC. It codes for CASSPRGYEQYF.

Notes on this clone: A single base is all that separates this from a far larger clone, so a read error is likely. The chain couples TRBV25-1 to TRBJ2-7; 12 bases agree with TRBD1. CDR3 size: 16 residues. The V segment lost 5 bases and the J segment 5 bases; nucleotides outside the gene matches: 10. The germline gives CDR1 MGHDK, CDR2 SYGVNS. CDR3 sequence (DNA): TGTGCCAGCAGTACCTATTCCGGGACAGGGGGCAACGAGCAGTACTTC. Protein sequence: CASSTYSGTGGNEQYF.

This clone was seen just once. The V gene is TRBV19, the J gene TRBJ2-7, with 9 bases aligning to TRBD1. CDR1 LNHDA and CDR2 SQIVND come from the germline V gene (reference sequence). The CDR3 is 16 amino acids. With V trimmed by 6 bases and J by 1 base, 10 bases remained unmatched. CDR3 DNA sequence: TGTGCCAGTAGCCTACTCGGGGGACAGGGTTCCTACGAGCAGTACTTC. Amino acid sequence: CASSLLGGQGSYEQYF.

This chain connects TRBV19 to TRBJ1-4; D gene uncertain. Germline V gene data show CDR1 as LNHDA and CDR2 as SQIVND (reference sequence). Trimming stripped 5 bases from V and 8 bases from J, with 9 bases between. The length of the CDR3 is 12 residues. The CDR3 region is CASSSIGEKLFF. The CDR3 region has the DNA TGTGCCAGTAGTTCGATAGGGGAAAAACTGTTTTTT. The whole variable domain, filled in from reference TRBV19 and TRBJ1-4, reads DGGITQSPKYLFRKEGQNVTLSCEQNLNHDAMYWYRQDPGQGLRLIYYSQIVNDFQKGDIAEGYSVSREKKESFPLTVTSAQKNPTAFYLCASSSIGEKLFFGSGTQLSVL.

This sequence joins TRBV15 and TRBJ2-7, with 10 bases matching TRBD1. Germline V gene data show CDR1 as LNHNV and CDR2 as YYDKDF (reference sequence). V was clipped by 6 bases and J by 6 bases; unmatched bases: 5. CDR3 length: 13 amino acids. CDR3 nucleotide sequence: TGTGCCACCAGGCAGACAGGGGGCGGCGAGCAGTACTTC. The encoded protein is CATRQTGGGEQYF.

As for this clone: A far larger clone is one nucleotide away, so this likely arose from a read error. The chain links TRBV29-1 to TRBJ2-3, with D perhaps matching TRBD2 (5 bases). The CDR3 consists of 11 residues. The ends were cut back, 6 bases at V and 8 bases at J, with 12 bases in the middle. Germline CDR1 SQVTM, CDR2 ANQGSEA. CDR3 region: CSVENSGTQYF. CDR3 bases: TGCAGCGTAGAGAACAGCGGTACGCAGTATTTT.

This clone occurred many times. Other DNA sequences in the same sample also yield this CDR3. DNA for the CDR3: TGCGCCAGCAGCCAAAGGGGTGGTGGGGCCAACGTCCTGACTTTC. This gives the protein CASSQRGGGANVLTF. The chain couples TRBV4-1 to TRBJ2-6; D might be TRBD1 (5 bases). CDR1 MGHRA and CDR2 YSYEKL come from the germline V gene. The CDR3 is 15 amino acids. Trimming took 2 bases from V and 3 from J, leaving 8 bases between them.

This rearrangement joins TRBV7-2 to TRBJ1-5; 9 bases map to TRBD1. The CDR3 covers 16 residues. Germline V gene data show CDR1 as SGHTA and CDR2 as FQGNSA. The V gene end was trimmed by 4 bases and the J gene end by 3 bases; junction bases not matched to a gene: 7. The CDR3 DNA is TGTGCCAGCAGCTATACCGGGACAGGGAACAATCAGCCCCAGCATTTT. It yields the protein CASSYTGTGNNQPQHF.

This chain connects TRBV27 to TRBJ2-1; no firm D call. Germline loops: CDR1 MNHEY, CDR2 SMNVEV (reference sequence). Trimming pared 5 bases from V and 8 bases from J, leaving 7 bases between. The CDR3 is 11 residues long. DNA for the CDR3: TGTGCCAGCAGTCGACGGGATGAGCAGTTCTTC. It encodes CASSRRDEQFF.

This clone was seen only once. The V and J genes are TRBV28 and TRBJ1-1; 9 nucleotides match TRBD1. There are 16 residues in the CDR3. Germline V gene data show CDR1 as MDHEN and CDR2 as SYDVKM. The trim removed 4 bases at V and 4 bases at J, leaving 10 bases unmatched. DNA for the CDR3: TGTGCCAGCAGTTCGACAGGGGGAACGGTGGGCACTGAAGCTTTCTTT. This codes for CASSSTGGTVGTEAFF.

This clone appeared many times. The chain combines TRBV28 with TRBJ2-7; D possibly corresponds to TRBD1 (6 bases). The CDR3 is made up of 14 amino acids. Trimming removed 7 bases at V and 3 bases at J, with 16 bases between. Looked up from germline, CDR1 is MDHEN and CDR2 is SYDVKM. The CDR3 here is CASNPTTGFYEQYF. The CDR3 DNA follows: TGTGCCAGCAACCCTACCACAGGGTTCTACGAGCAGTACTTC. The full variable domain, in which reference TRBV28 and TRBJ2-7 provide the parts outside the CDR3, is DVKVTQSSRYLVKRTGEKVFLECVQDMDHENMFWYRQDPGLGLRLIYFSYDVKMKEKGDIPEGYSVSREKKERFSLILESASTNQTSMYLCASNPTTGFYEQYFGPGTRLTVT.

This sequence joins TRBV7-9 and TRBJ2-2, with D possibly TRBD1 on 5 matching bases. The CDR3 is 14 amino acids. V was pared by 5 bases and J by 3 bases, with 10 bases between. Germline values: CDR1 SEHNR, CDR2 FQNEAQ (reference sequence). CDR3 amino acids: CASSAVRDTGELFF. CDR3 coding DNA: TGTGCCAGCAGCGCTGTCAGGGACACCGGGGAGCTGTTTTTT. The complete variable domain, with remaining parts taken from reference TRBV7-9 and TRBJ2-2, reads DTGVSQNPRHKITKRGQNVTFRCDPISEHNRLYWYRQTLGQGPEFLTYFQNEAQLEKSRLLSDRFSAERPKGSFSTLEIQRTEQGDSAMYLCASSAVRDTGELFFGEGSRLTVL.

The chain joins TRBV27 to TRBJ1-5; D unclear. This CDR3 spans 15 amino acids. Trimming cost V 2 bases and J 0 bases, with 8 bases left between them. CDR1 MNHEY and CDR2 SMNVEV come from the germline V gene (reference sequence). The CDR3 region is CASSLGWGSNQPQHF. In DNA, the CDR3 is TGTGCCAGCAGTTTAGGGTGGGGTAGCAATCAGCCCCAGCATTTT.

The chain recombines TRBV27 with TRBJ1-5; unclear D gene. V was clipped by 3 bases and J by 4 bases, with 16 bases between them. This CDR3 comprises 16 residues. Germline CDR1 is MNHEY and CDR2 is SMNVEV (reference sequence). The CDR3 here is CASSFSAGVRNQPQHF. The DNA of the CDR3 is TGTGCCAGCAGTTTTTCCGCCGGGGTGCGAAATCAGCCCCAGCATTTT.

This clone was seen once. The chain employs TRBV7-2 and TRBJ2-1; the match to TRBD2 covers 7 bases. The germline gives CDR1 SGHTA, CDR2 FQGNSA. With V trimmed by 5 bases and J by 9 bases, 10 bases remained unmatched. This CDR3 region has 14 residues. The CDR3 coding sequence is TGTGCCAGCAGCCATGGGAGCGGGACGATTGAGCAGTTCTTC. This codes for CASSHGSGTIEQFF.

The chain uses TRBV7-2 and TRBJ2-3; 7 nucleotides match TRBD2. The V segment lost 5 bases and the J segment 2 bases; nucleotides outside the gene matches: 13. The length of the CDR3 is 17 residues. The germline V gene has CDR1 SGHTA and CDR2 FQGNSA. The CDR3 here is CASSLREGRVVTDTQYF. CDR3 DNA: TGTGCCAGCAGCCTAAGGGAGGGCAGGGTAGTCACAGATACGCAGTATTTT. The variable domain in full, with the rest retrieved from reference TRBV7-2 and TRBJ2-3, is GAGVSQSPSNKVTEKGKDVELRCDPISGHTALYWYRQSLGQGLEFLIYFQGNSAPDKSGLPSDRFSAERTGGSVSTLTIQRTQQEDSAVYLCASSLREGRVVTDTQYFGPGTRLTVL.